This T cell receptor beta chain was observed in a study of blood T cell repertoires in COVID-19. On the study more broadly: Whether acute or convalescent, the COVID-19 samples came from the United States, Italy and Spain. The analysed material was cDNA or gDNA that came from T cells, B-cell-depleted T cells, or PBMCs.

CDR3 length: 12 residues. V dropped 10 bases and J dropped 3 bases, with 13 bases sitting between them. Germline CDR1 MNHEY, CDR2 SVGAGI. As originally analysed: Amplification of reference gene primers was used by the study to estimate nucleated cell counts. The method was immunoSEQ multiplex PCR; TCRdb's version includes in-frame clones alone and lacks a portion of them. D and trimming were read from the DNA, whereas the V and J calls and clone size are those reported in that table. The sample shows tens of thousands of clones, about 77% of them seen only once. The specimen was peripheral blood. The source is a human donor in a cohort sampled during active COVID-19. V usage is TRBV6-5 and J usage is TRBJ2-7; TRBD2 might be the D (5 bases). DNA of the CDR3: TGTGCCACCGGGGTACGGAACTACGAGCAGTACTTC. This codes for CATGVRNYEQYF.